This T cell receptor (beta chain) derives from a study of blood T cells in healthy people across ages. Notes on the study in general: Possibly confounding the expanded clonotype changes was the fact that donor CMV status was unknown. The recorded TCR beta diversity per million T cells decreased in a roughly linear manner with age. Percentage of naive T cells showed a strong correlation with TCR beta diversity.

V was cut by 2 bases and J by 2 bases, with 13 bases left in between. CDR1 is MNHEY, CDR2 SVGEGT, per germline. This CDR3 is 16 amino acids long. With regard to this clonotype: No antigen is known for it.

A J-beta primer mix and a sample-barcoded 5' primer were used in a second PCR of about 7 to 11 cycles. MiXCR, run by TCRdb on the 5' RACE reads, gives a single entry per CDR3 protein. The sample holds some 550,000 distinct CDR3 sequences; around half are singletons and the top ten take 20% to 25%. The clonotype originates from a man older than 75 in good health. Sequenced: blood. V usage is TRBV6-2 or TRBV6-3 and J usage is TRBJ2-1; D could derive from TRBD1 or TRBD2 (5 bases each). The CDR3, as DNA: TGTGCCAGCAGTTACGGGGGTGGGAGACCCTACAATGAGCAGTTCTTC. Translating it yields CASSYGGGRPYNEQFF.